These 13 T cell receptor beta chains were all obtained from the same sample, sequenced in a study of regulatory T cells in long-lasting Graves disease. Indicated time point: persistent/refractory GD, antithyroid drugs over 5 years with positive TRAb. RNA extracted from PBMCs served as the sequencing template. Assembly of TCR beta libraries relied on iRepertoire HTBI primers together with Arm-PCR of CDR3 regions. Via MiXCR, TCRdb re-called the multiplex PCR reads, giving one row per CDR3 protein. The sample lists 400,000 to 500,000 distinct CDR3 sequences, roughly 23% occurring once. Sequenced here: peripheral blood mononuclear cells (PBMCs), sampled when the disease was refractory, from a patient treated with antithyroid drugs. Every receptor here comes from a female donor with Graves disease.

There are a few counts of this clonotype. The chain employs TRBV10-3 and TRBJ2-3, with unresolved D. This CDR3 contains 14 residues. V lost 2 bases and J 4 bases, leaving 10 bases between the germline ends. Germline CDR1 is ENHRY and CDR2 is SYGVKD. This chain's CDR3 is CAISESELADTQYF. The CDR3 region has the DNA TGTGCCATCAGTGAGAGTGAACTGGCAGATACGCAGTATTTT.

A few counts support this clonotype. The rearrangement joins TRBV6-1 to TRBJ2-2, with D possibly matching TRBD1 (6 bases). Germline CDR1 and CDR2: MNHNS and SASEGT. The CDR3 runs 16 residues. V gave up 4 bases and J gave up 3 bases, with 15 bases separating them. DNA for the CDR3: TGTGCCAGCAGTGCACTCGGCGCAGGGGACACCGGGGAGCTGTTTTTT. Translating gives CASSALGAGDTGELFF.

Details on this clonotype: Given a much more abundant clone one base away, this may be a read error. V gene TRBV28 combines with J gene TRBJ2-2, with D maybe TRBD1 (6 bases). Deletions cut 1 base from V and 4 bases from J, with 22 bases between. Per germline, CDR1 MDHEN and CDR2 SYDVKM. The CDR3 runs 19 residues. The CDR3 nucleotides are TGTGCCAGCAGTTTATCCGGGACACCCCCAGTTGTAGGCACCGGGGAGCTGTTTTTT. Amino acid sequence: CASSLSGTPPVVGTGELFF.

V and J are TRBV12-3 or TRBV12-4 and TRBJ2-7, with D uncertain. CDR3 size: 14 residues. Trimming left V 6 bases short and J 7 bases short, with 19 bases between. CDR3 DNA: TGTGCCAGCAGCCAAGGTCTGGGATTCGGGGAGCAGTACTTC. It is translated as CASSQGLGFGEQYF.

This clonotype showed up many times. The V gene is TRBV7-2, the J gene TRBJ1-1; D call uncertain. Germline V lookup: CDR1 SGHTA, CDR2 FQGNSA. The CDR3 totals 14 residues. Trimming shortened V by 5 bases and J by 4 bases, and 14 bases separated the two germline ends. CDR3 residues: CASSPRRGRTEAFF. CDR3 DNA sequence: TGTGCCAGCAGCCCCCGGCGAGGGCGCACTGAAGCTTTCTTT.

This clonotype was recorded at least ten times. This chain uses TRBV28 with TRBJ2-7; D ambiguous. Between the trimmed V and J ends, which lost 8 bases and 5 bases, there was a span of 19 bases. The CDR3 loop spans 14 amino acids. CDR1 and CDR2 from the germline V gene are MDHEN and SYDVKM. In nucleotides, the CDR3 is TGTGCCAGCGGAGTAGGGTTTACGACAAACGAGCAGTACTTC. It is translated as CASGVGFTTNEQYF.

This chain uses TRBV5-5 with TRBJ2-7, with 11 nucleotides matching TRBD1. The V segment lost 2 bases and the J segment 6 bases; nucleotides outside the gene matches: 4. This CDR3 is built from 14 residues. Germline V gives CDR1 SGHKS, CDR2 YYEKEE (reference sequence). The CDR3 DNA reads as TGTGCCAGCAGCTTTGAGGGACAGGGGGTCGAGCAGTACTTC. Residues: CASSFEGQGVEQYF.

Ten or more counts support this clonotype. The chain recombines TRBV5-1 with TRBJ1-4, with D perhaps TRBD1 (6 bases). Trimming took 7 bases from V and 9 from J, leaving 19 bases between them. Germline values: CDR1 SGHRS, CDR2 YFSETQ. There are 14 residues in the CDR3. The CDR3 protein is CASGPGQASQKLFF. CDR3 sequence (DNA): TGCGCCAGCGGACCGGGACAAGCGTCGCAAAAACTGTTTTTT.

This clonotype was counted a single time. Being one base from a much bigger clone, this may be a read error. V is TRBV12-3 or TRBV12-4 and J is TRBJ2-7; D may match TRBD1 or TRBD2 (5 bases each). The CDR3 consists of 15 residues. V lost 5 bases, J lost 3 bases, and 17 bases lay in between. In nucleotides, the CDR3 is TGTGCCAGCAGTCCCGACAGACCCGGAGGCTACGAGCAGTACTTC. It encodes CASSPDRPGGYEQYF.

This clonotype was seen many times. The CDR3 DNA sequence: TGTGCCAGCAGCCAAGATCGGGGGAATTCACCCCTCCACTTT. It translates to CASSQDRGNSPLHF. The chain employs TRBV3-1 and TRBJ1-6; a possible D gene is TRBD1 (5 bases). CDR1 is LGHDT, CDR2 YNNKEL, per germline (reference sequence). The CDR3 is 14 amino acids. The V end lost 0 bases, the J end lost 7 bases, and 7 bases lay between the germline ends.

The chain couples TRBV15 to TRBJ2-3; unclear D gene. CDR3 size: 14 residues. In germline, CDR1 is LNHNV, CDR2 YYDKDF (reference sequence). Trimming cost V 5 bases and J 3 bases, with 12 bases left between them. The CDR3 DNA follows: TGTGCCACCAGCGTACAAACAGAAACAGATACGCAGTATTTT. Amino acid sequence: CATSVQTETDTQYF.

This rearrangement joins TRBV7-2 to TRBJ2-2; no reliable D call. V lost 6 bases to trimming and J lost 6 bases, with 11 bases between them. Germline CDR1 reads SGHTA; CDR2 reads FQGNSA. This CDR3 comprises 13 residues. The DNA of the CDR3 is TGTGCCAGCAGAGTCCCCTCCTCCGGGGAGCTGTTTTTT. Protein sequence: CASRVPSSGELFF.

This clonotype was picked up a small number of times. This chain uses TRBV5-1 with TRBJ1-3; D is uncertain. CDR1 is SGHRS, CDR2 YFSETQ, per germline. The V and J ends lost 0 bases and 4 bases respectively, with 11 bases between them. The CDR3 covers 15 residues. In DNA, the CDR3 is TGCGCCAGCAGCTTGGAAATCGGGCACGGAAACACCATATATTTT. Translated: CASSLEIGHGNTIYF.